The source of this TCR beta chain is a study of shared clonotypes between healthy human individuals. CDR1 and CDR2 from the germline V gene are LNHDA and SQIVND (reference sequence). The CDR3 is made up of 14 amino acids. The V end was cut by 3 bases, the J end by 0 bases, with 8 bases between. Clones were read by immunoSEQ multiplex PCR, and TCRdb kept only the in-frame ones, dropping some. The profile covers millions of clones, with around 94% appearing a single time and over 0.12% taken by the ten largest. Caucasian adults residing in Nashville, Tennessee made up all the donors. The sample consisted of naive CD4+ T cells sorted from blood. Subset defined: CD45RA+ positively selected. The chain couples TRBV19 to TRBJ1-1; D not certain. The receptor was isolated from a man between 18 and 35 years old in good health. As DNA, the CDR3 is TGTGCCAGTAGTATCGACGCCCTGAACACTGAAGCTTTCTTT. Residues: CASSIDALNTEAFF.